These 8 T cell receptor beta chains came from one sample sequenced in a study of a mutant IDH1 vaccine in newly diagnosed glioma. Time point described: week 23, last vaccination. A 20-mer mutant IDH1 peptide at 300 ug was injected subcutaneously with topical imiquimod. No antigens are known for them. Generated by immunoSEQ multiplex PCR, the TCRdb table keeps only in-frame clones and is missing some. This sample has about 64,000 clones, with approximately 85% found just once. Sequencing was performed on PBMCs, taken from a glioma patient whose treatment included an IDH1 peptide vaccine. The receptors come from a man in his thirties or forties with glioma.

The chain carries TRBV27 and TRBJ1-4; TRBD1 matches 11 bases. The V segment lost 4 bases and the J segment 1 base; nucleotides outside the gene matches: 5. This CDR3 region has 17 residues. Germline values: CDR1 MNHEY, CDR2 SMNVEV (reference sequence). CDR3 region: CASSSRDRGKTNEKLFF. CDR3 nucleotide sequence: TGTGCCAGCAGTTCTCGGGACAGGGGGAAAACTAATGAAAAACTGTTTTTT.

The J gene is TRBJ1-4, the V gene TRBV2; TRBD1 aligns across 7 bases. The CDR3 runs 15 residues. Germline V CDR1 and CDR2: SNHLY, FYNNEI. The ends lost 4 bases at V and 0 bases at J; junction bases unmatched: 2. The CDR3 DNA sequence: TGTGCCAGCAGTGCGCAGGGGGCAACTAATGAAAAACTGTTTTTT. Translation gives CASSAQGATNEKLFF.

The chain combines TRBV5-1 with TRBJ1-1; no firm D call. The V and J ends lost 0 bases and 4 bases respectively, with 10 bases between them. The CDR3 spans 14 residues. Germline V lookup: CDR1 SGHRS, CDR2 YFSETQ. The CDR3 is CASSLGIESTEAFF. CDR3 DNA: TGCGCCAGCAGCTTGGGCATTGAAAGCACTGAAGCTTTCTTT.

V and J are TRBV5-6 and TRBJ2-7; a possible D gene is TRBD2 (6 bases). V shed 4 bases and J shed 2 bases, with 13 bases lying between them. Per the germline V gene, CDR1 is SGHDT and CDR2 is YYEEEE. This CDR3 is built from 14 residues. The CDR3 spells CASSPRDFTYEQYF. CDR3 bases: TGTGCCAGCAGCCCCCGGGACTTTACCTACGAGCAGTACTTC.

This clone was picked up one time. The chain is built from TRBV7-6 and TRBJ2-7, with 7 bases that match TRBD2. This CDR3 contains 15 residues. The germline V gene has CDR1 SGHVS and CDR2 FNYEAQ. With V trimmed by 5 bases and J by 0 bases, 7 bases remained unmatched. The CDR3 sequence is CASSHGLGSSYEQYF. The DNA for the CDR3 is TGTGCCAGCAGCCACGGACTAGGAAGCTCCTACGAGCAGTACTTC.

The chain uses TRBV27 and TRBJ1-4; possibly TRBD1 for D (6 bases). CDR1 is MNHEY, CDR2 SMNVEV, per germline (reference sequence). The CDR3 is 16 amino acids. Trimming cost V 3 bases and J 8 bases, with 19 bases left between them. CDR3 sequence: CASSLIPPRGGEKLFF. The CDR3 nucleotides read TGTGCCAGCAGTTTGATTCCCCCCAGGGGTGGCGAAAAACTGTTTTTT.

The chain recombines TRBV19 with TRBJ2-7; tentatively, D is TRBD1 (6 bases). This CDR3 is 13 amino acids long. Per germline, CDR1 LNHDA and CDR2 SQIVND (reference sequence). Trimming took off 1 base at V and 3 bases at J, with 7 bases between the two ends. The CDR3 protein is CASSIARGYEQYF. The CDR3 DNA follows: TGTGCCAGTAGTATAGCCAGGGGCTACGAGCAGTACTTC.

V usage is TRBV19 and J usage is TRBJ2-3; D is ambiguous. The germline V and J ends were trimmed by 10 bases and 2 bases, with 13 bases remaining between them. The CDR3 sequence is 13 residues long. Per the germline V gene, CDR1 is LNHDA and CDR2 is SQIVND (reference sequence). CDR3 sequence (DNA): TGTGCCACTACCGGCAGAGTCACAGATACGCAGTATTTT. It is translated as CATTGRVTDTQYF.